This TCR beta chain was profiled in a study of blood T cells in healthy people across ages. The use of a sample-barcoded 5' primer and a J-beta primer mix characterized a second PCR of about 6 to 12 cycles. Via MiXCR, TCRdb re-called the 5' RACE reads, giving one row per CDR3 protein. The sample consists of about 650,000 distinct CDR3 sequences, roughly half of them appearing once. The CDR3 consists of 14 residues. Germline V gene data show CDR1 as SGHTA and CDR2 as FQGNSA. Trimming cost V 5 bases and J 2 bases, with 11 bases left between them. The sample was blood. The receptor was derived from an elderly woman in good health. The chain links TRBV7-2 to TRBJ2-3; D is perhaps TRBD1 (6 bases). The CDR3 protein is CASSVVGATDTQYF. The CDR3 nucleotides read TGTGCCAGCAGCGTAGTGGGGGCCACAGATACGCAGTATTTT. The full variable domain, completed using reference TRBV7-2 and TRBJ2-3, is GAGVSQSPSNKVTEKGKDVELRCDPISGHTALYWYRQSLGQGLEFLIYFQGNSAPDKSGLPSDRFSAERTGGSVSTLTIQRTQQEDSAVYLCASSVVGATDTQYFGPGTRLTVL.